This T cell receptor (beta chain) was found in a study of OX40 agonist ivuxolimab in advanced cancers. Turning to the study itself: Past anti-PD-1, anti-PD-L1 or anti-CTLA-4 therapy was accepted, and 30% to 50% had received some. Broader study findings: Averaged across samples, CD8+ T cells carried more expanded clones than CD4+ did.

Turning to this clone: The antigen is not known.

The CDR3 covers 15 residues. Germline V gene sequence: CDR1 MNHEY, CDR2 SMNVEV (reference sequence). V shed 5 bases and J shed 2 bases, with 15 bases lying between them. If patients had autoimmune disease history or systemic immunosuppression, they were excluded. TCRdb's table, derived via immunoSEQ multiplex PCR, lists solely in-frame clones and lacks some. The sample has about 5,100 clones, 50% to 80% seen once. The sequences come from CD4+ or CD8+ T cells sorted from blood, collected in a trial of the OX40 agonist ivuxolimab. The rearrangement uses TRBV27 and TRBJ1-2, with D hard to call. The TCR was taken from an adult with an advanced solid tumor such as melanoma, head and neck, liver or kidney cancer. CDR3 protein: CASSLLGRRNYGYTF. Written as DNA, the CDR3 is TGTGCCAGCAGTCTGTTGGGCCGGAGAAACTATGGCTACACCTTC.